This T cell receptor beta chain was profiled in a study of blood T cell repertoires in COVID-19. Study context: COVID-19 samples from acute and convalescent phases originated in the United States, Italy and Spain. T cells, B-cell-depleted T cells, or PBMCs supplied cDNA or gDNA.

Trimming stripped 1 base from V and 7 bases from J, with 5 bases between. The CDR3 contains 13 residues. In germline, CDR1 is LGHNA, CDR2 YSLEER. Ages ranged from about 18 to 89 years, with residence in around 24 US areas. Cohort 3 donors were reported recovered after two negative PCRs, clearance, or symptom resolution. Assay used: immunoSEQ multiplex PCR; TCRdb lists only in-frame clones, some missing. The table has hundreds of thousands of clones, roughly 90% seen once. This receptor was obtained from a man between 60 and 75 years old who had recovered from COVID-19. Sequences were obtained from PBMCs or T cells enriched from blood (not recorded which). The chain joins TRBV4-3 to TRBJ1-6, with D hard to call. In DNA form, the CDR3 reads TGCGCCAGCAGCCAAGTCCGGAATTCACCCCTCCACTTT. Amino acid sequence: CASSQVRNSPLHF.